These 17 T cell receptor beta chains originate from one sample sequenced in a study of a mutant IDH1 vaccine in newly diagnosed glioma. The sample's time point: week 35, safety follow-up. Mutant IDH1 20-mer peptide, at 300 ug, made up each vaccine dose, with topical imiquimod. For these TCRs, the target antigens are not known. Sequenced by immunoSEQ multiplex PCR; TCRdb stores in-frame clones only, minus some. The sample includes 25,000 to 40,000 clones, roughly three quarters of them seen just once. The sample in question was PBMCs, obtained from a glioma patient whose treatment included an IDH1 peptide vaccine. The receptors here all came from a woman in her thirties or forties with glioma.

This clone appeared a single time. The chain has TRBV6-5 and TRBJ1-1; possibly TRBD1 for D (6 bases). Germline lookup yields CDR1 MNHEY and CDR2 SVGAGI. Trimming cost V 0 bases and J 4 bases, with 12 bases left between them. The CDR3 length is 15 residues. CDR3: CASSYSQGLSTEAFF. DNA for the CDR3: TGTGCCAGCAGTTACTCGCAGGGGCTTTCCACTGAAGCTTTCTTT.

This chain joins TRBV6-6 and TRBJ1-1, with D possibly being TRBD1 (6 bases). From germline, CDR1 is MNHNY and CDR2 SVGAGI (reference sequence). V was pared by 0 bases and J by 3 bases, with 8 bases between. CDR3 length equals 14 residues. Written as DNA, the CDR3 is TGTGCCAGCAGTTACTCTGAGGGGGACACTGAAGCTTTCTTT. Amino acid sequence: CASSYSEGDTEAFF.

The gene calls are TRBV4-3 and TRBJ1-6, with 8 bases aligning to TRBD1. From germline, CDR1 is LGHNA and CDR2 YSLEER. With V trimmed by 0 bases and J by 8 bases, 3 bases remained unmatched. This CDR3 contains 15 residues. The DNA of the CDR3 is TGCGCCAGCAGCCAAGATCAACAGGGGGATTCACCCCTCCACTTT. The encoded protein is CASSQDQQGDSPLHF.

This chain uses TRBV13 with TRBJ2-2; 7 bases map to TRBD1. Looked up from germline, CDR1 is PRHDT and CDR2 is FYEKMQ (reference sequence). V was pared by 4 bases and J by 4 bases, with 6 bases of the junction left unmatched. The CDR3 is 15 amino acids. The CDR3 region is CASSSTGLGTGELFF. The CDR3 coding sequence is TGTGCCAGCAGCTCGACAGGGTTAGGCACCGGGGAGCTGTTTTTT.

This chain links TRBV6-5 with TRBJ1-2, with D possibly TRBD1 on 5 matching bases. The V end lost 5 bases, the J end lost 8 bases, and 12 bases lay between the germline ends. CDR3 length: 12 amino acids. The germline V gene encodes CDR1 MNHEY and CDR2 SVGAGI. This CDR3 reads CASSQNRIGYTF. The CDR3 nucleotides are TGTGCCAGCAGTCAGAACAGGATCGGCTACACCTTC.

This clone has only a few counts. DNA of the CDR3: TGTGCCAGCAGTCACCTCCCGGGACAGGGAAATTCACCCCTCCACTTT. Translation gives CASSHLPGQGNSPLHF. This rearrangement joins TRBV27 to TRBJ1-6; TRBD1 matches 9 bases. Per the germline V gene, CDR1 is MNHEY and CDR2 is SMNVEV (reference sequence). After removal of 5 bases from V and 7 bases from J, the junction contained 9 bases not matched to a gene. The CDR3 loop spans 16 amino acids.

This clone showed up just a few times. This chain joins TRBV5-1 and TRBJ2-2; possible D gene TRBD2, 5 bases. The CDR3 loop spans 16 amino acids. Trimming took 3 bases from V and 4 from J, leaving 16 bases between them. Per germline, CDR1 SGHRS and CDR2 YFSETQ. This chain's CDR3 is CASSSSLLGFTGELFF. The CDR3, as DNA: TGCGCCAGCAGCTCTTCCCTACTAGGATTCACCGGGGAGCTGTTTTTT.

This chain links TRBV6-6 with TRBJ2-1; D unresolved. Germline CDR1 reads MNHNY; CDR2 reads SVGAGI (reference sequence). V lost 10 bases and J lost 6, with 13 bases in between. This CDR3 spans 12 amino acids. The DNA for the CDR3 is TGTGCCACGGCTTGGACGTCCAATGAGCAGTTCTTC. It yields the protein CATAWTSNEQFF.

In nucleotides, the CDR3 is TGCGCCAGCAGCTTGGCTAGGGCTAGCGGGGAGATCTACAATGAGCAGTTCTTC. This codes for CASSLARASGEIYNEQFF. The chain uses TRBV5-1 and TRBJ2-1; 9 bases map to TRBD2. The CDR3 totals 18 residues. Germline CDR1 reads SGHRS; CDR2 reads YFSETQ. V lost 0 bases and J lost 3; bases outside the gene matches: 10.

V is TRBV30 and J is TRBJ1-4, with TRBD1 matching 9 bases. The CDR3 has 16 residues. Germline V gives CDR1 GTSNPN, CDR2 SVGIG (reference sequence). The ends lost 0 bases at V and 8 bases at J; junction bases unmatched: 10. The CDR3 bases are TGTGCCTGGAGTGTTGACAGGGGGTTCTTATGGGAAAAACTGTTTTTT. Its protein product is CAWSVDRGFLWEKLFF.

This clone has just one count. At the DNA level, this CDR3 is encoded by other sequences in the same sample as well. The J gene is TRBJ2-7, the V gene TRBV2; D unresolved. Germline-derived CDR1 and CDR2 are SNHLY and FYNNEI. This CDR3 is 10 amino acids long. Deletions cut 6 bases from V and 4 bases from J, with 4 bases between. For the CDR3, the DNA is TGTGCCAGCAGCGGTTACGAGCAGTACTTC. It is translated as CASSGYEQYF.

The V gene is TRBV15, the J gene TRBJ1-1, with D possibly being TRBD1 (5 bases). The length of the CDR3 is 13 residues. The germline gives CDR1 LNHNV, CDR2 YYDKDF (reference sequence). V was pared by 3 bases and J by 3 bases, with 8 bases between. In DNA, the CDR3 is TGTGCCACCAGCAGGGGGGGAGACACTGAAGCTTTCTTT. Its translation: CATSRGGDTEAFF. Full variable domain (missing parts from reference TRBV15 and TRBJ1-1): DAMVIQNPRYQVTQFGKPVTLSCSQTLNHNVMYWYQQKSSQAPKLLFHYYDKDFNNEADTPDNFQSRRPNTSFCFLDIRSPGLGDTAMYLCATSRGGDTEAFFGQGTRLTVV.

The chain couples TRBV7-2 to TRBJ2-3; D may be TRBD1 (6 bases). This CDR3 contains 15 residues. The V and J ends lost 7 bases and 1 base respectively, with 15 bases between them. The germline gives CDR1 SGHTA, CDR2 FQGNSA. CDR3 DNA: TGTGCCAGCAACGCGCAGGGGAGTGGCACAGATACGCAGTATTTT. Its protein product is CASNAQGSGTDTQYF.

Only one count was recorded for this clone. The V gene is TRBV30, the J gene TRBJ1-1; no clear D. Trimming took off 8 bases at V and 6 bases at J, with 16 bases between the two ends. The CDR3 consists of 12 residues. Germline CDR1 reads GTSNPN; CDR2 reads SVGIG (reference sequence). CDR3 loop: CAVRLGTSEAFF. DNA of the CDR3: TGTGCCGTTCGACTGGGAACTTCTGAAGCTTTCTTT.

The rearrangement joins TRBV7-2 to TRBJ2-3; D is unresolved. V lost 5 bases, J lost 6 bases, and 9 bases lay in between. Germline V gives CDR1 SGHTA, CDR2 FQGNSA. The CDR3 covers 12 residues. The CDR3 nucleotides read TGTGCCAGCAGCAATCCCGGGGATACGCAGTATTTT. Its translation is CASSNPGDTQYF.

The J gene is TRBJ1-6, the V gene TRBV19; D uncertain. The germline V gene encodes CDR1 LNHDA and CDR2 SQIVND (reference sequence). Trimming removed 5 bases at V and 12 bases at J, with 14 bases between. This CDR3 spans 13 amino acids. The CDR3 loop reads CASSPPLRGPLHF. CDR3 DNA: TGTGCCAGTAGTCCCCCCCTCCGGGGACCCCTCCACTTT.

V usage is TRBV15 and J usage is TRBJ1-5, with D tentatively TRBD1 (5 bases). This CDR3 is 22 amino acids long. With 4 bases removed from V and 0 bases from J, the gap between germline ends came to 31 bases. The germline V gene encodes CDR1 LNHNV and CDR2 YYDKDF (reference sequence). The CDR3 spells CATSTRTRGAGRPKYSNQPQHF. In DNA, the CDR3 is TGTGCCACCAGCACCCGAACGAGGGGAGCGGGGAGACCGAAATATAGCAATCAGCCCCAGCATTTT.